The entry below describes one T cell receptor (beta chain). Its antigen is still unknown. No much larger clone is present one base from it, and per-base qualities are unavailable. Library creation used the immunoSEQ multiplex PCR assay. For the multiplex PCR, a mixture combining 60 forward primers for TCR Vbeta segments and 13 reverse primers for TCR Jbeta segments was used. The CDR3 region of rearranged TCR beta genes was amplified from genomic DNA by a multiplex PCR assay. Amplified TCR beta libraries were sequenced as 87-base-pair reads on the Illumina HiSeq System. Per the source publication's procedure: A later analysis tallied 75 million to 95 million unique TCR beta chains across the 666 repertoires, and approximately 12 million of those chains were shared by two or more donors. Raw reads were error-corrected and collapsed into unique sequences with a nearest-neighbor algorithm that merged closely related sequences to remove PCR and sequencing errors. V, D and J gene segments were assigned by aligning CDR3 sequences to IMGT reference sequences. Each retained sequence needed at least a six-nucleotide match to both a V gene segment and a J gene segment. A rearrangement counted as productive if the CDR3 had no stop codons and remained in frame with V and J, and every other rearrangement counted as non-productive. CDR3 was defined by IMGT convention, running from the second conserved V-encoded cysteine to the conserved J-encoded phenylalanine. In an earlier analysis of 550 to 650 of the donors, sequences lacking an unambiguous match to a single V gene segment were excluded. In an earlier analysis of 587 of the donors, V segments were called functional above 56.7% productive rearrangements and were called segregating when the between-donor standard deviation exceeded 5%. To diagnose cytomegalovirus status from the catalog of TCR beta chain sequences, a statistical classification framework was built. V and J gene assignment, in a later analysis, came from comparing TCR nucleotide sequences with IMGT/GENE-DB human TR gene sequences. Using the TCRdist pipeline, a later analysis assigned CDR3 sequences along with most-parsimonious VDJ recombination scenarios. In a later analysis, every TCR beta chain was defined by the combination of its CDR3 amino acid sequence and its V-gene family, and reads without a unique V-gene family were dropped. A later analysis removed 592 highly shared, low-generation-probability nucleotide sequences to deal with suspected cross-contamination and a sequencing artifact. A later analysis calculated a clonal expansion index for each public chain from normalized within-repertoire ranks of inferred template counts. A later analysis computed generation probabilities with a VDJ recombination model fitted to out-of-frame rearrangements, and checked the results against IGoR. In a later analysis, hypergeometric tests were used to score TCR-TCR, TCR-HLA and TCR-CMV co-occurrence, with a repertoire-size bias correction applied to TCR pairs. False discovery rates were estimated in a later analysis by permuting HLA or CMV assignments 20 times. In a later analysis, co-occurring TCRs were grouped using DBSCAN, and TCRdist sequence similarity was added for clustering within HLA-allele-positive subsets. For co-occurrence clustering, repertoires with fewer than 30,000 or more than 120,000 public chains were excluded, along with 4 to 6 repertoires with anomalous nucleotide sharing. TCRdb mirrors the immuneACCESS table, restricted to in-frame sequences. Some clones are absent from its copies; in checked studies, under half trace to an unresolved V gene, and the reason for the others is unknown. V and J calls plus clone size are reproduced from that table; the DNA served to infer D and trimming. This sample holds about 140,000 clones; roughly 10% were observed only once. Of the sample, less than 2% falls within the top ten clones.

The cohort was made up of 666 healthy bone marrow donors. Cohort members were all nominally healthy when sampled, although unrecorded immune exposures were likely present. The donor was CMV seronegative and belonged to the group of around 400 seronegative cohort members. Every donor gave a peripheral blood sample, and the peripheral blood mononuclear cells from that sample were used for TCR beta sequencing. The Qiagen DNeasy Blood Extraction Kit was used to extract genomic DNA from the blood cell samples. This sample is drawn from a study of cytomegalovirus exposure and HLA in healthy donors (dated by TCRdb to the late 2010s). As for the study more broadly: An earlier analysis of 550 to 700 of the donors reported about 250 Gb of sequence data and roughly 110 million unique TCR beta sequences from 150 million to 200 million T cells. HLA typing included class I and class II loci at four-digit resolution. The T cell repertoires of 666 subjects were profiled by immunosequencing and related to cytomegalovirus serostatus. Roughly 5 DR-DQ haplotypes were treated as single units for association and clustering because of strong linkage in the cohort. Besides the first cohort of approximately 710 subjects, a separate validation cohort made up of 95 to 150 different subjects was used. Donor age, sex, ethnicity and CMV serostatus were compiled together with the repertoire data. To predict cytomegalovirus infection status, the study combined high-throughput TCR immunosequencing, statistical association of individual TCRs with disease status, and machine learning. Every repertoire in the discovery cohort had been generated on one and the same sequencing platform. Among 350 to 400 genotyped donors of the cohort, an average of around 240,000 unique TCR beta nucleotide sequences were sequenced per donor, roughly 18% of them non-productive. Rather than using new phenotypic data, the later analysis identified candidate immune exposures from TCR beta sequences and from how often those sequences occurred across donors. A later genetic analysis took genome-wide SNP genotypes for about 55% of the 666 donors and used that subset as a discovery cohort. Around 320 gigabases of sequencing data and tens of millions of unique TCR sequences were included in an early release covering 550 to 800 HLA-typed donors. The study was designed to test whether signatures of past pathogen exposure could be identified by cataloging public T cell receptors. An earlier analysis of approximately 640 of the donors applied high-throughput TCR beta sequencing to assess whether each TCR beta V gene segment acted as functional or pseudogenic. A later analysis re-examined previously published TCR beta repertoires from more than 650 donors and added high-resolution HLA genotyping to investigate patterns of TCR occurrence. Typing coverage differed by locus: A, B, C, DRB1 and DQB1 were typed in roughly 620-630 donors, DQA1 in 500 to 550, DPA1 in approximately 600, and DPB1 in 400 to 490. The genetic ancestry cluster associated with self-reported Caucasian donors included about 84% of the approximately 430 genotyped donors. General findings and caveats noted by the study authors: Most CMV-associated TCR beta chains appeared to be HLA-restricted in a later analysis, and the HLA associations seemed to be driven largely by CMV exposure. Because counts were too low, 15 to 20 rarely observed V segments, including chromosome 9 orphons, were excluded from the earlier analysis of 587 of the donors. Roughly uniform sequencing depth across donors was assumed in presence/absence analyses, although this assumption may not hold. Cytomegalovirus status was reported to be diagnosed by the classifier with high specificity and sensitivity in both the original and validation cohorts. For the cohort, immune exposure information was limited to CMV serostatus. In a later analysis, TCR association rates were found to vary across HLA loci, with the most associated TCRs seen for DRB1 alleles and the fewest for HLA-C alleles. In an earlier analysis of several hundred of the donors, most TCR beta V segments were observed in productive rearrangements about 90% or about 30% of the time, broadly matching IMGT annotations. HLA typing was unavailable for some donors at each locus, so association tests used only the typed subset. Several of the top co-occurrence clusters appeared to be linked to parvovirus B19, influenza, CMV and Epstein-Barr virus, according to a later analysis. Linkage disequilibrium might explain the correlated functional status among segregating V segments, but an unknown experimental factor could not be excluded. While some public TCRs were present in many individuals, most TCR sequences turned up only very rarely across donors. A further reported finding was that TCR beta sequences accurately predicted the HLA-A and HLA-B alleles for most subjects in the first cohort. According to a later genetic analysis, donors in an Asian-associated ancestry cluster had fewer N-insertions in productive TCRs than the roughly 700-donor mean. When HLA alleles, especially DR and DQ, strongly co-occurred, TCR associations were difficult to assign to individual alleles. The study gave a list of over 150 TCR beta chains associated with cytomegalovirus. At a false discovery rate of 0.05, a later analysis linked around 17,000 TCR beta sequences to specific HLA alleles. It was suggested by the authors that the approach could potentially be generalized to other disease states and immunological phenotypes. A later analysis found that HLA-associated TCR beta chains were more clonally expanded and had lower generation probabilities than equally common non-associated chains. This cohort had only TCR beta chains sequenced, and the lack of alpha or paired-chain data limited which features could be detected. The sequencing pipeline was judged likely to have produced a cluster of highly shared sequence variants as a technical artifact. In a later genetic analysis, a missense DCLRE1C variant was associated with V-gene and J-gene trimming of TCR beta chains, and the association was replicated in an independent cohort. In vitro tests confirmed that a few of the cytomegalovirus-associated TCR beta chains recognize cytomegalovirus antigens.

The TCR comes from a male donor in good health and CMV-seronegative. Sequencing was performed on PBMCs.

This receptor has the CDR3 CASSERQRHSGNTIYF. The nucleotide sequence is given as TGTGCCAGCAGTGAAAGACAGCGTCACTCTGGAAACACCATATATTTT. Rearrangement joined TRBV2 to TRBJ1-3; a tentative D call is TRBD1 (5 bases match). Trimming at the junction amounts to 2 bases on V and 0 bases on J, and the germline ends lie 11 bases apart. Reading the germline V gene gives CDR1 SNHLY and CDR2 FYNNEI. Inclusive of the bounding cysteine and phenylalanine, the CDR3 is 16 residues long. Just CDR3 DNA is preserved here, 48 bases in frame from base 1.